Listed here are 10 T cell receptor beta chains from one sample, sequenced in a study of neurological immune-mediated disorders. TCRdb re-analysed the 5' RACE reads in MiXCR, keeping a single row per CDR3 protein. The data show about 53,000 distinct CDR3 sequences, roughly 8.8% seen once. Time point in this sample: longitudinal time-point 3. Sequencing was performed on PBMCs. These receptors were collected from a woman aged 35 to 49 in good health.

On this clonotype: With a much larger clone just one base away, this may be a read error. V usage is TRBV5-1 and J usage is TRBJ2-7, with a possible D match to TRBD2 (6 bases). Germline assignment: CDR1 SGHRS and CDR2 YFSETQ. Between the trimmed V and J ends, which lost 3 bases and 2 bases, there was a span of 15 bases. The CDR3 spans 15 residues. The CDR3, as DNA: TGCGCCAGCAGCTCCCCGGGACTCAGCCCCTACGAGCAGTACTTC. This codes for CASSSPGLSPYEQYF.

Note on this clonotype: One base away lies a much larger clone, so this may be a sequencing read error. CDR3 protein: CSVDPRETFSYEQYF. The DNA of the CDR3 is TGCAGCGTTGACCCCCGGGAGACCTTCTCCTACGAGCAGTACTTC. The chain combines TRBV29-1 with TRBJ2-7; maybe TRBD2 (6 bases). CDR3 length equals 15 residues. V lost 3 bases and J 0 bases, leaving 15 bases between the germline ends. Germline-derived CDR1 and CDR2 are SQVTM and ANQGSEA.

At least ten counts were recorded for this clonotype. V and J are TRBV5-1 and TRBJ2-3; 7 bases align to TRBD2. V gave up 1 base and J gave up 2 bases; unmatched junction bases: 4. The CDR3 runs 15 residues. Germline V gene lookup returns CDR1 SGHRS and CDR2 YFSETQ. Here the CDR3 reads CASSLFLADTDTQYF. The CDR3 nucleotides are TGCGCCAGCAGCTTGTTTCTAGCGGACACAGATACGCAGTATTTT.

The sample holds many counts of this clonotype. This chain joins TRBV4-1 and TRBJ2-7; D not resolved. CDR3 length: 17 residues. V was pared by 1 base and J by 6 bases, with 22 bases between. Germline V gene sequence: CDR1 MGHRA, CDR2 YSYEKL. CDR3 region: CASSQVGARSLYSEQYF. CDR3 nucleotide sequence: TGCGCCAGCAGCCAAGTTGGTGCCAGATCACTTTACTCCGAGCAGTACTTC.

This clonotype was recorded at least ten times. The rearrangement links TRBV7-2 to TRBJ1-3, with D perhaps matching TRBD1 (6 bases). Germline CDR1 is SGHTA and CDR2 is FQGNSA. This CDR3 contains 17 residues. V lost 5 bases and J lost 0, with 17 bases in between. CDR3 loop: CASSPQGTPSSGNTIYF. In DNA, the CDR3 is TGTGCCAGCAGCCCCCAAGGGACACCCAGCTCTGGAAACACCATATATTTT. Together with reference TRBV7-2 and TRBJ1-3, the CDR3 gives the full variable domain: GAGVSQSPSNKVTEKGKDVELRCDPISGHTALYWYRQSLGQGLEFLIYFQGNSAPDKSGLPSDRFSAERTGGSVSTLTIQRTQQEDSAVYLCASSPQGTPSSGNTIYFGEGSWLTVV.

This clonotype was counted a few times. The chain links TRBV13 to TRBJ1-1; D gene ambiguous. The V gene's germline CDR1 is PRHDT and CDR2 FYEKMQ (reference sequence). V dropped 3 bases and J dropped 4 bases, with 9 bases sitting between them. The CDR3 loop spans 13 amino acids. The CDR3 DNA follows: TGTGCCAGCAGCTTGAATCCGGGCACTGAAGCTTTCTTT. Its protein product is CASSLNPGTEAFF.

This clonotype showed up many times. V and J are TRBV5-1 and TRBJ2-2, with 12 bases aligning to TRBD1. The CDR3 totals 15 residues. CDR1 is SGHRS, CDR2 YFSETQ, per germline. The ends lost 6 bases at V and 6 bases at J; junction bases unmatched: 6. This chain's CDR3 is CASTTGQGASGELFF. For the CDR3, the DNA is TGCGCCAGCACCACGGGACAGGGGGCATCCGGGGAGCTGTTTTTT.

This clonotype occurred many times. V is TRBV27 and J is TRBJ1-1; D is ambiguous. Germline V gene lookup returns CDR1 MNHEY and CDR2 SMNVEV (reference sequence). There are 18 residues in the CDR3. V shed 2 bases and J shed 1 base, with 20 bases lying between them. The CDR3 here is CASSLGPHWVGANTEAFF. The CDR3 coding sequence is TGTGCCAGCAGTTTAGGTCCCCATTGGGTCGGAGCGAACACTGAAGCTTTCTTT.

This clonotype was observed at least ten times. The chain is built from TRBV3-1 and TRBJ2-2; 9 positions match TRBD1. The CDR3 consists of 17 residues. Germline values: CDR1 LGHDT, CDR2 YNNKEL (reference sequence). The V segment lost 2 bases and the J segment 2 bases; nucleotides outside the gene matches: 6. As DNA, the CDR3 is TGTGCCAGCAGCCAACGTAAGACAGGGGGAAACACCGGGGAGCTGTTTTTT. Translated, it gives CASSQRKTGGNTGELFF. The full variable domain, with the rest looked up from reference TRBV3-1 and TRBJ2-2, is DTAVSQTPKYLVTQMGNDKSIKCEQNLGHDTMYWYKQDSKKFLKIMFSYNNKELIINETVPNRFSPKSPDKAHLNLHINSLELGDSAVYFCASSQRKTGGNTGELFFGEGSRLTVL.

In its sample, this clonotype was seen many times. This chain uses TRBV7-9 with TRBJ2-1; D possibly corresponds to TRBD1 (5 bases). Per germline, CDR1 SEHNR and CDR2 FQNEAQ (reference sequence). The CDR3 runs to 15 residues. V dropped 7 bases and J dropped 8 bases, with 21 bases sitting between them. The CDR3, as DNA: TGTGCCAGCATAAGTAGGGGATCCTTATACTATGAGCAGTTCTTC. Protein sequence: CASISRGSLYYEQFF. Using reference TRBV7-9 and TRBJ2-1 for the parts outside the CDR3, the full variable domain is DTGVSQNPRHKITKRGQNVTFRCDPISEHNRLYWYRQTLGQGPEFLTYFQNEAQLEKSRLLSDRFSAERPKGSFSTLEIQRTEQGDSAMYLCASISRGSLYYEQFFGPGTRLTVL.